A selection of T cell receptor beta chains follows, all from one sample in a study of CD8+ T cells in alopecia areata. Only in-frame clones appear in the TCRdb table, and some are missing; sequencing was by immunoSEQ multiplex PCR. The table has 190,000 or so clones, roughly 64% seen once. Material: CD8+ T cells sorted from blood, obtained at week 24, from a patient treated with tofacitinib. Receptors were obtained from a human donor with alopecia areata. Each CDR3 is given with its conserved first and last residue. The D gene is left open where the match is weak. Not every row has a clone size; where given, it reads once, few, many or a size class.

abundance,j_gene,v_gene,d_gene,CDR3nt,CDR3aa
-,TRBJ1-6,TRBV5-1,-,TGCGCCAGCAGCTTAAACAGGGAGAGACCCCTCCACTTT,CASSLNRERPLHF
few,TRBJ2-1,TRBV27,TRBD1,TGTGCCAGCAGTTTAGGACAGGGGGTCCACAATGAGCAGTTCTTC,CASSLGQGVHNEQFF
-,TRBJ2-7,TRBV5-5,-,TGTGCCAGCAGCTTCTCGTTTGGGAGATCCTACGAGCAGTACTTC,CASSFSFGRSYEQYF
once,TRBJ2-7,TRBV7-9,-,TGTGCCAGCAGCCTACCATGGGGGTACGAGCAGTACTTC,CASSLPWGYEQYF
few,TRBJ2-1,TRBV5-1,-,TGCGCCAGCAGCTTGGGAGGGAGCGAGCAGTTCTTC,CASSLGGSEQFF
-,TRBJ1-2,TRBV4-1,TRBD1,TGCGCCAGCAGCCAATCGGGACAGGGGTATGGCTACACCTTC,CASSQSGQGYGYTF
-,TRBJ2-7,TRBV6-1,-,TGTGCCAGCGGGACCTACGAGCAGTACTTC,CASGTYEQYF
few,TRBJ2-7,TRBV5-1,TRBD1,TGCGCCAGCAAACGACAGGGGGCGACCGACTTC,CASKRQGATDF
few,TRBJ2-5,TRBV15,-,TGTGCCACCAGCAATGGCGGGGGCCACCAAGAGACCCAGTACTTC,CATSNGGGHQETQYF
-,TRBJ1-2,TRBV5-1,-,TGCGCCAGCGGCTCCGGTGGTGGCTACACCTTC,CASGSGGGYTF
few,TRBJ2-7,TRBV5-1,-,TGCGCCAGCAGCCAGGCCGGGACACAAAAGTTATTCGGCTACGAGCAGTACTTC,CASSQAGTQKLFGYEQYF
-,TRBJ2-3,TRBV5-1,TRBD2,TGCGCCAGCAGCCCCCCGGGGGGGCCAACAGATACGCAGTATTTT,CASSPPGGPTDTQYF
few,TRBJ1-1,TRBV9,TRBD1,TGTGCCAGCAGCTCACCTCAGGGGGTAAGCTCTGAAGCTTTCTTT,CASSSPQGVSSEAFF
-,TRBJ1-2,TRBV2,-,TGTGCCAGCCGAGTGGGAGCTCATGGCTACACCTTC,CASRVGAHGYTF
once,TRBJ2-7,TRBV7-9,TRBD1,TGTGCCAGCAGCTTTACGGGACAGCCTACCTACGAGCAGTACTTC,CASSFTGQPTYEQYF
-,TRBJ2-7,TRBV5-4,-,TGTGCCAGCAGCCCGGGGACTGGCGGCTACGAGCAGTACTTC,CASSPGTGGYEQYF
-,TRBJ2-1,TRBV15,-,TGTGCCACCAGCAGAGGGGACAATGAGCAGTTCTTC,CATSRGDNEQFF
-,TRBJ2-7,TRBV2,-,TGTGCCAGCGATAGAGGCTACGAGCAGTACTTC,CASDRGYEQYF
few,TRBJ1-4,TRBV29-1,TRBD1,TGCAGCGTTCCAGACAGGGACGGAAAACTGTTTTTT,CSVPDRDGKLFF
few,TRBJ2-7,TRBV29-1,-,TGCAGCGTTGGGGAAGCCGGGCTCTACGAGCAGTACTTC,CSVGEAGLYEQYF
few,TRBJ2-3,TRBV29-1,-,TGCAGCGTCCATGAGGATGGGCGAAACACAGATACGCAGTATTTT,CSVHEDGRNTDTQYF
few,TRBJ1-1,TRBV19,-,TGTGCCAGTAGTATAGGACGGAACACTGAAGCTTTCTTT,CASSIGRNTEAFF
-,TRBJ2-5,TRBV29-1,TRBD2,TGCAGCGTTGAAGTGTTGGCTAGCGGGGGGGGAGAGACCCAGTACTTC,CSVEVLASGGGETQYF
-,TRBJ1-2,TRBV6-4,-,TGTGCCAGCCGGTCTTCCTATGGCTACACCTTC,CASRSSYGYTF
-,TRBJ1-1,TRBV19,TRBD1,TGTGCCAGTAGGACAGGGGCCAACACTGAAGCTTTCTTT,CASRTGANTEAFF
-,TRBJ2-7,TRBV4-2,-,TGTGCCAGCAGCCAACATGGGGGGTCCTACGAGCAGTACTTC,CASSQHGGSYEQYF
-,TRBJ2-3,TRBV27,-,TGTGCCAGCAGCAGGGCCTTGGTAACAGATACGCAGTATTTT,CASSRALVTDTQYF
few,TRBJ2-5,TRBV7-9,-,TGTGCCAGCAGCCCAGTTGGGGGAGCAAGAGAGACCCAGTACTTC,CASSPVGGARETQYF
few,TRBJ2-7,TRBV7-9,-,TGTGCCAGCAGCTTAGTGGGGCGCACCTACGAGCAGTACTTC,CASSLVGRTYEQYF
-,TRBJ1-1,TRBV5-4,-,TGTGCCAGCAGCTCCCTGTCCAGGCGGACTGAAGCTTTCTTT,CASSSLSRRTEAFF
-,TRBJ1-5,TRBV6-5,-,TGTGCCAGCCGAGCGAACAGGGACCAGCCCCAGCATTTT,CASRANRDQPQHF
-,TRBJ2-1,TRBV30,-,TGTGCCTGGGACCATGCTTATAACAATGAGCAGTTCTTC,CAWDHAYNNEQFF
-,TRBJ2-2,TRBV7-9,TRBD1,TGTGCCAGCAGCTTACCTCTATGGACAGGGGTGAACACCGGGGAGCTGTTTTTT,CASSLPLWTGVNTGELFF
-,TRBJ2-2,TRBV27,-,TGTGCCAGCACCAGGGGTTCAACCGGGGAGCTGTTTTTT,CASTRGSTGELFF
-,TRBJ2-1,TRBV30,-,TGTGCCTGGAGTACGGCCATCCGGGAGCAGTTCTTC,CAWSTAIREQFF
-,TRBJ2-2,TRBV7-9,-,TGTGCCAGCAGCTCTTTAGTCTGGGAGCTGTTTTTT,CASSSLVWELFF
-,TRBJ1-2,TRBV29-1,-,TGCAGCGTTGAAGTAACACGTGGGGGCTACACCTTC,CSVEVTRGGYTF
few,TRBJ2-2,TRBV19,-,TGTGCCAGTAGTATATTTCTTGGGGGATCCGGGGAGCTGTTTTTT,CASSIFLGGSGELFF
-,TRBJ2-1,TRBV7-2,-,TGTGCCAGCAGCCCCCGCGCGACGGATGAGCAGTTCTTC,CASSPRATDEQFF
-,TRBJ1-5,TRBV5-6,-,TGTGCCAGCAGCTCCTGGACAGTGAATCAGCCCCAGCATTTT,CASSSWTVNQPQHF
-,TRBJ1-2,TRBV25-1,-,TGTGCCAGCAGTGGGACCTTTTTCGGGGGCGCAGGTTATGGCTACACCTTC,CASSGTFFGGAGYGYTF
-,TRBJ2-1,TRBV13,-,TGTGCCAGCAGCGACCCGAGAAGCAAGCTCTTC,CASSDPRSKLF
-,TRBJ2-1,TRBV7-2,-,TGTGCCAGCAGCCCAGCACGGAATGAGCAGTTCTTC,CASSPARNEQFF
once,TRBJ2-7,TRBV9,-,TGTGCCAGCAGCGGACAGAACTACGAGCAGTACTTC,CASSGQNYEQYF
-,TRBJ1-5,TRBV6-1,TRBD1,TGTGCCAGCTGGGGGACAGCCTCCTCACGTAGGTCCCAGCATTTT,CASWGTASSRRSQHF
-,TRBJ2-1,TRBV7-9,-,TGTGCCAGCAGCTTAGGCCGGCAGGGCTGGGATGAGCAGTTCTTC,CASSLGRQGWDEQFF
-,TRBJ2-1,TRBV5-1,TRBD1,TGCGCCAGCAGCGAGACAGGGTCCTTAAACAATGAGCAGTTCTTC,CASSETGSLNNEQFF
-,TRBJ1-2,TRBV6-1,-,TGTGCCAGCAGTGAAGTGGGGAATGGCTACACCTTC,CASSEVGNGYTF
-,TRBJ1-2,TRBV5-1,-,TGTGCCAGCAACCCGAGAGGGGACTATGGCTACACCTTC,CASNPRGDYGYTF
-,TRBJ1-2,TRBV19,-,TGTGCCAGTAGTCCATCGACGGGGCTGAACTATGGCTACACCTTC,CASSPSTGLNYGYTF
few,TRBJ2-7,TRBV19,TRBD1,TGTGCCAGTAGTATAGTCGTCGGACAGGGGAGGGACGAGCAGTACTTC,CASSIVVGQGRDEQYF
few,TRBJ1-3,TRBV7-9,-,TGTGCCAGCAGCTCTCCCCTCGCCGGAAACACCATATATTTT,CASSSPLAGNTIYF
-,TRBJ2-5,TRBV15,-,TGTGCCACCAGCAGACGGGCTGCAGGGAGCGAGACCCAGTACTTC,CATSRRAAGSETQYF
-,TRBJ2-7,TRBV5-6,TRBD1,TGTGCCAGCAGCACGGGGACAGGCCAGTACGAGCAGTACTTC,CASSTGTGQYEQYF
once,TRBJ2-4,TRBV2,TRBD2,TGTGCCAGCAGTGTGTTTAGCGGGGGGGCTAAAAACATTCAGTACTTC,CASSVFSGGAKNIQYF